The TCR beta chain described here comes from a study of CD8+CD57+ T cells in acquired aplastic anemia. About the study: Sorted CD4+ and CD8+ cells yielded around 3.2 ug of DNA on average. On average, healthy donors gave 8.5 million to 14 million reads for CD4+ cells. Regarding the study as a whole: The study found no significant CD8+ Simpson's diversity difference between patients and controls.

The CDR3 length is 14 residues. Looked up from germline, CDR1 is SQVTM and CDR2 is ANQGSEA. V lost 3 bases, J lost 2 bases, and 13 bases lay in between. Investigators profiled TCR beta VDJ and CDR3 from genomic DNA template. One entry per CDR3 protein results from TCRdb running MiXCR on the reads. This sample has roughly 38,000 distinct CDR3 sequences, with 65% to 80% found just once. For this clonotype: Its antigen remains unidentified.

The chain combines TRBV29-1 with TRBJ1-2; D call uncertain. This receptor was obtained from a human donor in good health, serving as a control. The sequencing input was sorted CD4+, CD8+, or CD8+CD57+ T cells (not recorded which) from PBMCs. CDR3 bases: TGCAGCGTTGAGTCCTCCAGGACGAACTATGGCTACACCTTC. As protein: CSVESSRTNYGYTF.